Detailed here is one T cell receptor beta chain. One end of the junction does not line up with germline, which may come from a read error. This entry is derived from a study of control samples from healthy donors and cancer patients. Profiled with immunoSEQ multiplex PCR; TCRdb holds only in-frame clones, not every one. There are about 61,000 clones in the sample; 90% occur only once, and 5.5% to 7% lies in the top ten. The sequencing input was PBMCs. This TCR came from a man aged 55 to 69 with colorectal cancer.

DNA for the CDR3: TGTGCCAGCAGCTTAATCAGCACGGATACGCAGTATTTT. It is translated as CASSLISTDTQYF. The gene calls are TRBV7-3 and TRBJ2-3, with D unclear. This CDR3 contains 13 residues. Germline values: CDR1 SGHTA, CDR2 FQGTGA.